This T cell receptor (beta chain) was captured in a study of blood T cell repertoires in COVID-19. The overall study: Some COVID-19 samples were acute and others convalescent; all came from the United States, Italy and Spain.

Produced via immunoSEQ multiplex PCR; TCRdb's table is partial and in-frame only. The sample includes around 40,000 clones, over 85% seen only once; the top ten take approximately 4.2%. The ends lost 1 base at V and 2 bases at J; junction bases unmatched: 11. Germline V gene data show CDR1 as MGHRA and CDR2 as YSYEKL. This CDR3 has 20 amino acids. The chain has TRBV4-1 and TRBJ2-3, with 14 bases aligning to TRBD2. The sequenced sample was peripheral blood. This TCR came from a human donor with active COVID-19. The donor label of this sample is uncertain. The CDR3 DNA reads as TGCGCCAGCAGCCAAGCCGCAGCGACTAGCGGGGGGGGTTCCACAGATACGCAGTATTTT. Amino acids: CASSQAAATSGGGSTDTQYF.